This section outlines one T cell receptor (beta chain) sequence together with its context. What it binds is unknown. Use of 60 Vbeta and 13 Jbeta primers characterized the PCR. Assay: immunoSEQ multiplex PCR; the TCRdb copy retains only in-frame clones and omits some. This sample has over 150,000 clones; 60% to 80% occur once, and the top ten carry 8.5% to 10%. This entry is derived from a study of cytomegalovirus exposure and HLA in healthy donors. Looking at the study overall: In a previous analysis, 110 million or so unique TCR beta sequences were found from some 180 million T cells.

V lost 10 bases to trimming and J lost 2 bases; unmatched junction nucleotides: 5. The length of the CDR3 is 15 residues. The germline gives CDR1 SSHAT, CDR2 FNYEAQ (reference sequence). Study results and caveats: Under in vitro conditions, a few CMV-associated chains were confirmed as specific for CMV antigens.

The chain uses TRBV7-7 and TRBJ2-6; 10 nucleotides line up with TRBD1. The sequenced sample consisted of PBMCs. This receptor was obtained from a man aged 18 to 30 in good health and CMV-seropositive. The CDR3 DNA reads as TGTGCCATCCAAGGACAGGGGGCTGGGGCCAACGTCCTGACTTTC. It yields the protein CAIQGQGAGANVLTF.